The clone carrying this TCR beta chain was seen at least ten times. What it binds is unknown. Trimming took off 0 bases at V and 6 bases at J, with 5 bases between the two ends. Germline CDR1 GTSNPN, CDR2 SVGIG (reference sequence). This CDR3 contains 11 residues. Template switching created a universal primer site, and the cDNA included unique molecular identifiers. Each CDR3 protein is one row after TCRdb ran MiXCR on the 5' RACE reads. This sample has some 240,000 distinct CDR3 sequences, with roughly 8% found just once. All donors were healthy Caucasians. The entry originates in a study of identical twins. Study-level findings and limits: There is a chance that invariant MAIT and iNKT cells partially muddied zero-insertion analyses. In monozygotic twins, models underestimated the sharing of out-of-frame TCR alpha.

These data were also reused for a study on yellow fever vaccine responses in identical twins.

The sequence came from a woman under 30 in good health. This sequence joins TRBV30 and TRBJ1-1; D gene uncertain. Sequencing was done on a sample of CD8+ T cells sorted from blood. In DNA form, the CDR3 reads TGTGCCTGGAGTGTTCTCCCTGAAGCTTTCTTT. Protein: CAWSVLPEAFF.